These 2 T cell receptor beta chains were all obtained from the same sample, sequenced in a study of spatial heterogeneity in lung cancer (dated by TCRdb to the late 2010s). Overall study outcomes, separate from this receptor: A correlation was observed between the number of expanded intratumoral alpha and beta TCRs and the tumor nonsynonymous mutation count.

Antigens for these TCRs are unknown. The time point label here, explained by the study, means: sample taken at primary tumor resection. Library preparation used 5' RACE. The sample was run on a NextSeq 500. TCRdb reprocessed the public reads (quality trimming at Q25 with fastp, clone calling with MiXCR) and kept in-frame beta chains. Rows matching on CDR3 protein sequence are summarized as one entry with the most common DNA and genes. The sample table contains about 100,000 distinct CDR3 sequences; only one count was recorded for 4.4% of them. 21% of the sample goes to the ten largest clones. This specimen was lung tumor tissue, taken at surgery. These receptors were obtained from a male donor with early-stage non-small cell lung cancer.

This clonotype was counted many times. The V and J genes are TRBV18 and TRBJ2-5; no clear D gene. V dropped 5 bases and J dropped 5 bases, with 12 bases sitting between them. There are 13 residues in the CDR3. Germline V CDR1 and CDR2: KGHSH, LQKENI. CDR3 coding DNA: TGTGCCAGCTCAAGCCTCCTCGGGGAGACCCAGTACTTC. Protein sequence: CASSSLLGETQYF. The full variable domain, completed using reference TRBV18 and TRBJ2-5, is NAGVMQNPRHLVRRRGQEARLRCSPMKGHSHVYWYRQLPEEGLKFMVYLQKENIIDESGMPKERFSAEFPKEGPSILRIQQVVRGDSAAYFCASSSLLGETQYFGPGTRLLVL.

This clonotype has a count of ten or more. This chain links TRBV30 with TRBJ2-2; the D is unclear. CDR1 GTSNPN and CDR2 SVGIG come from the germline V gene (reference sequence). The CDR3 extends over 15 amino acids. Trimming took 1 base from V and 4 from J, leaving 13 bases between them. Written as DNA, the CDR3 is TGTGCCTGGAGTGCACGGACCCGGATCACCGGGGAGCTGTTTTTT. This translates into CAWSARTRITGELFF.